The next 10 T cell receptor beta chains were all read from a single sample in a study of blood T cell repertoires in COVID-19. Sequencing was performed with immunoSEQ multiplex PCR; in TCRdb, only in-frame clones are kept and a portion is missing. The sample has more than 100,000 clones; under 90% are singletons. Material: peripheral blood. The receptors derive from a woman in her 70s with acute or convalescent COVID-19.

The table lists this clone with a few counts. The gene calls are TRBV12-3 or TRBV12-4 and TRBJ1-1, with D unclear. V lost 3 bases to trimming and J lost 8 bases, with 7 bases between them. The CDR3 is made up of 11 amino acids. In DNA form, the CDR3 reads TGTGCCAGCAGTTTGGCAAAAGAAGCTTTCTTT. Translation gives CASSLAKEAFF.

The CDR3 region is CASSQGGLAINEQFF. The CDR3 DNA is TGTGCCAGCAGCCAAGGGGGACTAGCGATCAATGAGCAGTTCTTC. This chain connects TRBV3-1 (or the pseudogene TRBV3-2) to TRBJ2-1; 10 bases fit TRBD2. This CDR3 has 15 amino acids. Trimming took 1 base from V and 6 from J; bases not matched to a gene: 3. The germline CDR1 and CDR2 sequences are LGHDT and YNNKEL (reference sequence).

V and J are TRBV2 and TRBJ1-2; D is uncertain. V was trimmed by 6 bases and J by 0 bases, leaving 8 bases between them. The germline CDR1 and CDR2 sequences are SNHLY and FYNNEI. This CDR3 is built from 13 residues. DNA for the CDR3: TGTGCCAGCAGGGGCCCAGCTAACTATGGCTACACCTTC. It encodes CASRGPANYGYTF.

V is TRBV5-4 and J is TRBJ2-5, with 14 nucleotides matching TRBD2. This CDR3 comprises 13 residues. Trimming took 9 bases from V and 3 from J; bases not matched to a gene: 1. The germline CDR1 and CDR2 sequences are SGHNT and YYREEE (reference sequence). The CDR3 spells CATGLAGEETQYF. As DNA, the CDR3 is TGTGCCACGGGACTAGCGGGGGAAGAGACCCAGTACTTC.

The chain couples TRBV9 to TRBJ1-4; 9 nucleotides line up with TRBD1. Germline lookup yields CDR1 SGDLS and CDR2 YYNGEE. This CDR3 contains 14 residues. The J segment lost 10 bases and the V segment lost 3 bases, leaving 7 bases of the junction unmatched. The CDR3 is CASSATGGGGKLFF. The DNA of the CDR3 is TGTGCCAGCAGCGCCACAGGGGGCGGGGGAAAACTGTTTTTT. The whole variable domain, filled in from reference TRBV9 and TRBJ1-4, reads DSGVTQTPKHLITATGQRVTLRCSPRSGDLSVYWYQQSLDQGLQFLIQYYNGEERAKGNILERFSAQQFPDLHSELNLSSLELGDSALYFCASSATGGGGKLFFGSGTQLSVL.

The gene calls are TRBV5-1 and TRBJ1-4; possibly TRBD1 for D (6 bases). CDR3 length: 17 residues. CDR1 is SGHRS, CDR2 YFSETQ, per germline. Trimming shortened V by 4 bases and J by 3 bases, and 19 bases separated the two germline ends. The CDR3 DNA is TGCGCCAGCAGCCCAACCCCCGGGGGGGCGGCTAATGAAAAACTGTTTTTT. This sequence encodes CASSPTPGGAANEKLFF.

The chain links TRBV18 to TRBJ2-5, with 7 bases fitting TRBD2. Germline CDR1 is KGHSH and CDR2 is LQKENI. CDR3 length: 12 residues. After removal of 4 bases from V and 5 bases from J, the junction contained 1 base not matched to a gene. In DNA form, the CDR3 reads TGTGCCAGCTCACAGGGAGGGGAGACCCAGTACTTC. Its protein is CASSQGGETQYF. Full variable domain (remainder filled in from reference TRBV18 and TRBJ2-5): NAGVMQNPRHLVRRRGQEARLRCSPMKGHSHVYWYRQLPEEGLKFMVYLQKENIIDESGMPKERFSAEFPKEGPSILRIQQVVRGDSAAYFCASSQGGETQYFGPGTRLLVL.

This chain joins TRBV27 and TRBJ1-1; TRBD1 is a possible D gene (6 bases). In germline, CDR1 is MNHEY, CDR2 SMNVEV (reference sequence). The CDR3 runs 16 residues. Trimming removed 4 bases at V and 0 bases at J, with 15 bases between. The CDR3 DNA reads as TGTGCCAGCAGTTCCTTTAAGGGGGGGCTGAACACTGAAGCTTTCTTT. This gives the protein CASSSFKGGLNTEAFF.

The rearrangement joins TRBV21-1 to TRBJ2-5; the table names TRBD1, a call not compared with the DNA. TRBV21-1 corresponds to a pseudogene. The CDR3 loop spans 18 amino acids. The CDR3 loop is CASSPPRPRGRCEETQYF. DNA for the CDR3: TGTGCCAGCAGCCCACCACGTCCCAGGGGGCGCTGTGAGGAGACCCAGTACTTC.

This clone appeared once. The chain links TRBV12-5 to TRBJ2-3, with a possible D match to TRBD1 (6 bases). V lost 5 bases, J lost 0 bases, and 12 bases lay in between. The CDR3 runs 15 residues. The germline V gene encodes CDR1 LGHNT and CDR2 FRNRAP. The CDR3 reads CASGPGQRSTDTQYF. CDR3 coding DNA: TGTGCTAGTGGTCCGGGACAAAGGAGCACAGATACGCAGTATTTT.